This T cell receptor beta chain was observed in a study of blood T cell repertoires in COVID-19. Study in general: COVID-19 samples, acute and convalescent, were from the United States, Italy and Spain.

V gave up 2 bases and J gave up 3 bases; unmatched junction bases: 2. Germline V gives CDR1 SGHRS, CDR2 YFSETQ. The CDR3 length is 15 residues. Sequencing was performed with immunoSEQ multiplex PCR; in TCRdb, only in-frame clones are kept and a portion is missing. The sample has 75,000 to 95,000 clones, under 80% seen once. The TCR comes from a man between 60 and 75 years old with COVID-19, enrolled during active disease. The specimen sequenced was peripheral blood. The V gene is TRBV5-1, the J gene TRBJ2-2; 9 bases line up with TRBD1. CDR3 loop: CASSLQGAYTGELFF. For the CDR3, the DNA is TGCGCCAGCAGCTTACAGGGGGCTTACACCGGGGAGCTGTTTTTT.